This T cell receptor beta chain was identified in a study of shared clonotypes between healthy human individuals. Details on this clone: The antigen remains undetermined.

Germline V gene lookup returns CDR1 SQVTM and CDR2 ANQGSEA. V lost 2 bases to trimming and J lost 2 bases, with 12 bases between them. The CDR3 is made up of 14 amino acids. Regarding the study as a whole: Rarefaction showed sorted-subset sequencing was incomplete despite large depth. Naive CD4 clonotypes overlapped across several donors at about 5.3%. Naive subsets tended to show greater estimated richness than memory subsets.

Several immunoSEQ plates received, in even portions, the genomic DNA of each subset. The assay was immunoSEQ multiplex PCR, and TCRdb's table has in-frame clones only and misses some. The sample contains some 900,000 clones, about three quarters of which appear only once. V usage is TRBV29-1 and J usage is TRBJ1-2; TRBD1 might be the D (5 bases). The specimen sequenced was memory CD4+ T cells sorted from blood. Described subset: CD45RA-negative fraction. The origin of this receptor is a man in his late teens or twenties in good health. In DNA form, the CDR3 reads TGCAGCGTTGAATTATTAAGACAGAACTATGGCTACACCTTC. Amino acid sequence: CSVELLRQNYGYTF.